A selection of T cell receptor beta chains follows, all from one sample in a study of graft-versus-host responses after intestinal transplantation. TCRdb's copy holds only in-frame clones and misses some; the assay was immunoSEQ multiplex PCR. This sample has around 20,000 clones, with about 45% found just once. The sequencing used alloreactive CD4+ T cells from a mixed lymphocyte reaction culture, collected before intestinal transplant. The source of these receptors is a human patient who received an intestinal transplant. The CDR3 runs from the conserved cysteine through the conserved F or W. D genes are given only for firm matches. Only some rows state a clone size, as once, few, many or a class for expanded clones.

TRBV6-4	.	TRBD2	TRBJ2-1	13	TGTGCCAGCAGTGAAACTAGCGTAATTGAGCAGTTCTTC	CASSETSVIEQFF
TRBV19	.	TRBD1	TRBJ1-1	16	TGTGCCAGTAGACCCGGCGGAGGGGGCGTGTACACTGAAGCTTTCTTT	CASRPGGGGVYTEAFF
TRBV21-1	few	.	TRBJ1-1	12	TGTGCCAGCAGTCCCCGGGGTACTGAAGCTTTCTTT	CASSPRGTEAFF
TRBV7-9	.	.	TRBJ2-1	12	TGTGCCAGCAGCTTAGCTACTGGAGGGTCGTTCTTC	CASSLATGGSFF
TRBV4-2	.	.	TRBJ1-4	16	TGTGCCAGCAGCCAAGATCTTCCCTGGCAGAATGAAAAACTGTTTTTT	CASSQDLPWQNEKLFF
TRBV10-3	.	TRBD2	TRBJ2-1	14	TGTGCCATCAGTGATGGGGGGGGGAGGAATGAGCAGTTCTTC	CAISDGGGRNEQFF
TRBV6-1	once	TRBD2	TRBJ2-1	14	TGTGCCAGCAGTGAAGCGGGGGGGTACAATGAGCAGTTCTTC	CASSEAGGYNEQFF
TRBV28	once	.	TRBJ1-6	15	TGTGCCAGCAGTTCTGGCAGTTCCTGGCCCTCACCCCTCCACTTT	CASSSGSSWPSPLHF
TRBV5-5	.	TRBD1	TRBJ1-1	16	TGTGCCAGCAGCTTGGTGCCGGCAGGGGGCATCGTTGAAGCTTTCTTT	CASSLVPAGGIVEAFF
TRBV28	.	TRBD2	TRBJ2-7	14	TGTGCCAGCAGTTTCGGCGGGGGGGGTCTTGAGCAGTACTTC	CASSFGGGGLEQYF
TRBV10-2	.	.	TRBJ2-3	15	TGCGCCAGCAGTGAGGCGATCAACTTAGCAGATACGCAGTATTTT	CASSEAINLADTQYF
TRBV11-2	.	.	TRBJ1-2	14	TGTGCCAGCAGCTTTGGTGGGCAGGCCTATGGCTACACCTTC	CASSFGGQAYGYTF
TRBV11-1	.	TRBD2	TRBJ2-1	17	TGTGCCAGCAGCTCGGGGAGGACTAGCGGCTCCTACAATGAGCAGTTCTTC	CASSSGRTSGSYNEQFF
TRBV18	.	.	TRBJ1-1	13	TGTGCCAGCTCACCTCTAGGGGGCACTGAAGCTTTCTTT	CASSPLGGTEAFF
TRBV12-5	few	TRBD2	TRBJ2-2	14	TGTGCTAGTGGTTTCGGGGGGTACACCGGGGAGCTGTTTTTT	CASGFGGYTGELFF
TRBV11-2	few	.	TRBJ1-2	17	TGTGCCAGCAGCTTAGATCGGGTCAGGGTCGCGAACTATGGCTACACCTTC	CASSLDRVRVANYGYTF
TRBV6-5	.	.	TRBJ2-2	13	TGTGCCAGCAGTTACCCGGGTACCGGGGAGCTGTTTTTT	CASSYPGTGELFF
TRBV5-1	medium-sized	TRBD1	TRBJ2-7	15	TGCGCCAGCAGCTTGGCCCCGGACAGGGCAAGCGAGCAGTACTTC	CASSLAPDRASEQYF
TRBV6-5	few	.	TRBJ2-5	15	TGTGCCAGCAGGAGACACACACTTACCCAAGAGACCCAGTACTTC	CASRRHTLTQETQYF
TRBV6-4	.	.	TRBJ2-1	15	TGTGCCAGCAGTATCGGAGGGGTCTCCTACAATGAGCAGTTCTTC	CASSIGGVSYNEQFF
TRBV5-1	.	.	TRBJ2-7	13	TGCGCCAGCAGCCCCACAGGGTCCTACGAGCAGTACTTC	CASSPTGSYEQYF
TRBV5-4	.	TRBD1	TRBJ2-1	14	TGTGCCAGTTCGACAGGGGGCTCCTACAATGAGCAGTTCTTC	CASSTGGSYNEQFF
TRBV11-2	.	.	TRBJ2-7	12	TGTGCCAGCAGCTTAGCTTCCCGCGAGCAGTACTTC	CASSLASREQYF
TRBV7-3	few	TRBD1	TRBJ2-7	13	TGTGCCAGCAGCTTAGCAGGGGGCGGCGAGCAGTACTTC	CASSLAGGGEQYF
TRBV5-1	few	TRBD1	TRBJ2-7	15	TGCGCCAGCAGCTTCGTGGGACAGGGGAATTACGAGCAGTACTTC	CASSFVGQGNYEQYF
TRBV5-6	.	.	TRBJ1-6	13	TGTGCCAGCAGCTTGGTGTCAGATTCACCCCTCCACTTT	CASSLVSDSPLHF
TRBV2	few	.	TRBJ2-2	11	TGTGCCAGCACTCCCACCGGGGAGCTGTTTTTT	CASTPTGELFF
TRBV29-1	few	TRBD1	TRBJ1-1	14	TGCAGCGTTTTTGGACAGGGGATGGGCACTGAAGCTTTCTTT	CSVFGQGMGTEAFF
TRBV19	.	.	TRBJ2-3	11	TGTGCCAGTAGTATCTTGGATACGCAGTATTTT	CASSILDTQYF
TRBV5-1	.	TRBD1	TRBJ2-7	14	TGCGCCAGCAGCTTGACGGGACAGGGATACGAGCAGTACTTC	CASSLTGQGYEQYF
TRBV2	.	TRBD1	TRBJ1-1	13	TGTGCCGCCCCAGGGACAGGGGCCGGTGAAGCTTTCTTT	CAAPGTGAGEAFF
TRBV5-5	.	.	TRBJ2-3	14	TGTGCCAGTATAATGGACAGAAACACAGATACGCAGTATTTT	CASIMDRNTDTQYF
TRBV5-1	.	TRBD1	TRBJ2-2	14	TGCGCCAGCAGCCAGGGACAGGGTCACGGGGAGCTGTTTTTT	CASSQGQGHGELFF
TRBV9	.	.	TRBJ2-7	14	TGTGCCAGCAGCACCGGGACTCCCCCCTACGAGCAGTACTTC	CASSTGTPPYEQYF
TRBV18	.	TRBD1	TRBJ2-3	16	TGTGCCAGCTCCCCCCTTGGACAGGGCGTCACAGATACGCAGTATTTT	CASSPLGQGVTDTQYF
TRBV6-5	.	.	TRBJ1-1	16	TGTGCCAGCAGTTGGGCCCCCGGCGGACAGAACACTGAAGCTTTCTTT	CASSWAPGGQNTEAFF
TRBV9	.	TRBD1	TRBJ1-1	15	TGTGCCAGCAGCGTAGTGGGACAGACGAACACTGAAGCTTTCTTT	CASSVVGQTNTEAFF
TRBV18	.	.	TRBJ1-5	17	TGTGCCAGCTCACCTCGGTTGACCACAGGCCTAAATCAGCCCCAGCATTTT	CASSPRLTTGLNQPQHF
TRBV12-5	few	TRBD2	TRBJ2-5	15	TGTGCTAGTGGTTTCGGACTAGCGGGGAGGGAGACCCAGTACTTC	CASGFGLAGRETQYF
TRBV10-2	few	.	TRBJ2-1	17	TGCGCCAGCAGTGAGTCGATGGAGGGGCTGACCTACAATGAGCAGTTCTTC	CASSESMEGLTYNEQFF
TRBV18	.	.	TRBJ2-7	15	TGTGCCAGCTCACTCGAAAGGGGAACGACCTACGAGCAGTACTTC	CASSLERGTTYEQYF
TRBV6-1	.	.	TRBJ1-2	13	TGTGCCAGCAAGACGGCTCTAGACTATGGCTACACCTTC	CASKTALDYGYTF
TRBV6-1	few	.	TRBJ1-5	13	TGTGCCAGCAGTCCGTTAGGGGGTCAGCCCCAGCATTTT	CASSPLGGQPQHF
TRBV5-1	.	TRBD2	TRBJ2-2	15	TGCGCCAGCAGCCATAGCGGGGGGGCCTTCGGGGAGCTGTTTTTT	CASSHSGGAFGELFF
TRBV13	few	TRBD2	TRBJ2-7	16	TGTGCCAGCAGCTTATCTAGACTAGCTGGGGCCTACGAGCAGTACTTC	CASSLSRLAGAYEQYF
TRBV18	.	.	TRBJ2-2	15	TGTGCCAGCTCACCCCCCCAGGACTACACCGGGGAGCTGTTTTTT	CASSPPQDYTGELFF
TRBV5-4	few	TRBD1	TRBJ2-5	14	TGTGCCAGCAGCGGAACAGGGGGTTGGGAGACCCAGTACTTC	CASSGTGGWETQYF
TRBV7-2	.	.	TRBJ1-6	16	TGTGCCAGCAGCTTTAACGGGGGATCCTATAATTCACCCCTCCACTTT	CASSFNGGSYNSPLHF
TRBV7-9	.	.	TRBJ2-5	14	TGTGCCAGCAGCCCCAGACAGGCCCAAGAGACCCAGCACTTC	CASSPRQAQETQHF